A selection of T cell receptor beta chains follows, all from one sample in a study of PD-1 blockade in classical Hodgkin lymphoma. The assay was immunoSEQ multiplex PCR, and TCRdb's table has in-frame clones only and misses some. The table includes about 30,000 clones, 94% detected once. Input material: peripheral blood mononuclear cells (PBMCs). The receptors were gathered from a human donor with classical Hodgkin lymphoma. Each CDR3 is given with its conserved first and last residue. D genes are given only for firm matches. Size values are once, few and many counts, or a class for expanded clones, and some rows have none.

D: TRBD2
size: .
J: TRBJ2-7
V: TRBV5-8
DNA: TGTGCCAGCAGCTTTGAGCGGGGGGCCACCTACGAGCAGTACTTC
CDR3: CASSFERGATYEQYF

D: TRBD2
size: .
J: TRBJ2-7
V: TRBV19
DNA: TGTGCCAGTAGTATTAGCGGGGGGACGCACGAGCAGTACTTC
CDR3: CASSISGGTHEQYF

D: .
size: .
J: TRBJ1-5
V: TRBV5-1
DNA: TGCGCCAGCAGCTTGGGGGTTGGAGGAGTGGGTAGCAATCAGCCCCAGCATTTT
CDR3: CASSLGVGGVGSNQPQHF

D: .
size: .
J: TRBJ1-3
V: TRBV5-1
DNA: TGCGCCAGCAGCTTGGTGGGGTCCTCCTCTGGAAACACCATATATTTT
CDR3: CASSLVGSSSGNTIYF

D: TRBD1
size: .
J: TRBJ1-1
V: TRBV19
DNA: TGTGCCAGTACTTCCGGACAGGGTGTTCGCAGGGGAGCTTTCTTT
CDR3: CASTSGQGVRRGAFF

D: TRBD1
size: .
J: TRBJ1-1
V: TRBV14
DNA: TGTGCCAGCAGCCAATTCCCGGGACAGTTGAACACTGAAGCTTTCTTT
CDR3: CASSQFPGQLNTEAFF

D: .
size: few
J: TRBJ2-2
V: TRBV7-9
DNA: TGTGCCAGCAGCTTTAACACCGGGGAGCTGTTTTTT
CDR3: CASSFNTGELFF

D: TRBD1
size: .
J: TRBJ1-2
V: TRBV27
DNA: TGTGCCAGCAGTCGACAGGGACAGGGGACCACCTATGGCTACACCTTC
CDR3: CASSRQGQGTTYGYTF

D: .
size: once
J: TRBJ1-2
V: TRBV5-8
DNA: TGTGCCAGCAGCTTGGCCAAGCCAGGGACCTATGGCTACACCTTC
CDR3: CASSLAKPGTYGYTF

D: .
size: .
J: TRBJ2-1
V: TRBV11-3
DNA: TGTGCCAGCAGCCACCGGGATCTTAACGAGCAGTTCTTC
CDR3: CASSHRDLNEQFF

D: .
size: once
J: TRBJ1-3
V: TRBV19
DNA: TGTGCCAGTAGTATTGGACAGCGAAACACCATATATTTT
CDR3: CASSIGQRNTIYF

D: .
size: .
J: TRBJ1-1
V: TRBV6-1
DNA: TGTGCCAGCACTGACAGAGGGGGGCTGAGCACTGAAGCTTTCTTT
CDR3: CASTDRGGLSTEAFF

D: .
size: .
J: TRBJ1-4
V: TRBV5-1
DNA: TGCGCCAGCAGCTTGGTAACCGGAGGGAATGAAAAACTGTTTTTT
CDR3: CASSLVTGGNEKLFF

D: .
size: .
J: TRBJ1-6
V: TRBV28
DNA: TGTGCCAGCAGTTACCAAACCGATTCACCCCTCCACTTT
CDR3: CASSYQTDSPLHF

D: .
size: .
J: TRBJ1-1
V: TRBV6-5
DNA: TGTGCCAGCAGTTACGGTCGGGGTACTGAAGCTTTCTTT
CDR3: CASSYGRGTEAFF

D: TRBD2
size: .
J: TRBJ2-1
V: TRBV5-1
DNA: TGCGCCAGCAGCTTGGGAAGCGGGGGGTCCCTGTTCTTC
CDR3: CASSLGSGGSLFF

D: .
size: .
J: TRBJ2-6
V: TRBV30
DNA: TGTGCCTGGACTACCCGTATCTCTGGGGCCAACGTCCTGACTTTC
CDR3: CAWTTRISGANVLTF

D: TRBD1
size: .
J: TRBJ2-7
V: TRBV7-2
DNA: TGTGCCAGCAGCTTAGCGAGGTTCGGGACAGGGTTCGCTTACGAGCAGTACTTC
CDR3: CASSLARFGTGFAYEQYF

D: .
size: .
J: TRBJ2-7
V: TRBV28
DNA: TGTGCCAGCAGTGAGCTGAGGGGGGATATAGTTGCGCTCACCTCCTTC
CDR3: CASSELRGDIVALTSF

D: .
size: .
J: TRBJ2-7
V: TRBV6-5
DNA: TGTGCCAGCAGCCAGGGTGAATCCTACGAGCAGTACTTC
CDR3: CASSQGESYEQYF

D: .
size: .
J: TRBJ1-6
V: TRBV19
DNA: TGTGCCAGTAGTATTTTTTCCCTGGTGGGTAATTCACCCCTCCACTTT
CDR3: CASSIFSLVGNSPLHF

D: .
size: .
J: TRBJ2-7
V: TRBV5-1
DNA: TGCGCCAGCAGCGTTCAGGGCGGATCCTACGAGCAGTACTTC
CDR3: CASSVQGGSYEQYF

D: .
size: .
J: TRBJ1-2
V: TRBV4-2
DNA: TGTGCCAGCAGCCAAGAATTCGGGGAGGGAAGGGGCTACACCTTC
CDR3: CASSQEFGEGRGYTF

D: TRBD2
size: .
J: TRBJ2-1
V: TRBV27
DNA: TGTGCCAGCAGTCGACTTGGGCTAGCGGGGTACCCCACGCAACTTACATATGAGCAGTTCTTC
CDR3: CASSRLGLAGYPTQLTYEQFF

D: TRBD1
size: .
J: TRBJ1-6
V: TRBV5-1
DNA: TGCGCCAGCAGCTTGGAGGGACAGGACTGGTCACCCCTCCACTTT
CDR3: CASSLEGQDWSPLHF

D: .
size: large
J: TRBJ1-1
V: TRBV19
DNA: TGTGCCAGTACGGTGGACCGGGCAGTGAACACTGAAGCTTTCTTT
CDR3: CASTVDRAVNTEAFF

D: TRBD2
size: .
J: TRBJ2-1
V: TRBV27
DNA: TGTGCCAGCAGTATAATAGCGGGAGGGTTCGCTGAGCAGTTCTTC
CDR3: CASSIIAGGFAEQFF

D: .
size: once
J: TRBJ2-7
V: TRBV29-1
DNA: TGCAGCGTTGAAGAGGGCAGGGGCTACGAGCAGTACTTC
CDR3: CSVEEGRGYEQYF

D: .
size: .
J: TRBJ2-1
V: TRBV15
DNA: TGTGCCACCAGCCAGGGCCAGGAGTACAATGAGCAGTTCTTC
CDR3: CATSQGQEYNEQFF

D: .
size: .
J: TRBJ1-1
V: TRBV5-1
DNA: TGCGCCAGCAGCTTGGAACCCATGGGGGGGGCTGAAGCTTTCTTT
CDR3: CASSLEPMGGAEAFF

D: TRBD2
size: .
J: TRBJ2-7
V: TRBV10-1
DNA: TGCGCCAGCAGTGAGGCTAGCGGCCCCTACGAGCAGTACTTC
CDR3: CASSEASGPYEQYF

D: .
size: .
J: TRBJ2-2
V: TRBV18
DNA: TGTGCCAGCTCACCACCGGCGCAGGCCGGGGAGCTGTTTTTT
CDR3: CASSPPAQAGELFF

D: .
size: .
J: TRBJ2-5
V: TRBV30
DNA: TGTGCCTGGAGTGTAGGAGAGACCCAGTACTTC
CDR3: CAWSVGETQYF

D: .
size: .
J: TRBJ2-7
V: TRBV11-2
DNA: TGTGCCAGCAGCTTGAGACAGGAATACTACGAGCAGTACTTC
CDR3: CASSLRQEYYEQYF

D: .
size: .
J: TRBJ1-2
V: TRBV19
DNA: TGTGCCAGTAGGCCGGGACGCCTCTTCGGCTACACCTTC
CDR3: CASRPGRLFGYTF

D: TRBD1
size: .
J: TRBJ2-5
V: TRBV5-1
DNA: TGCGCCAGCAGCTCTGAGGGACAGCTCCAAGAGACCCAGTACTTC
CDR3: CASSSEGQLQETQYF

D: .
size: .
J: TRBJ2-7
V: TRBV15
DNA: TGTGCCACCAGCAGAGATCTGGGACTCTACGAGCAGTACTTC
CDR3: CATSRDLGLYEQYF

D: .
size: .
J: TRBJ1-4
V: TRBV5-1
DNA: TGCGCCAGCAGCTTGGGATGGGGGGAAAAACTGTTTTTT
CDR3: CASSLGWGEKLFF

D: TRBD1
size: .
J: TRBJ1-5
V: TRBV5-1
DNA: TGCGCCAGCAGCTTGGAACCGGGACAGCCATATCAGCCCCAGCATTTT
CDR3: CASSLEPGQPYQPQHF

D: .
size: .
J: TRBJ1-1
V: TRBV29-1
DNA: TGCAGCGTTGACCCGGGTAGGGTGGCTGAAGCTTTCTTT
CDR3: CSVDPGRVAEAFF

D: .
size: .
J: TRBJ2-6
V: TRBV7-2
DNA: TGTGCCAGCAGCTTAAGAGGTGGGGTCTCTGGGGCCAACGTCCTGACTTTC
CDR3: CASSLRGGVSGANVLTF

D: .
size: .
J: TRBJ1-2
V: TRBV27
DNA: TGTGCCAGCAGTTTCCGGATCGAAACGGGGAATTTGGACTATGGCTACACCTTC
CDR3: CASSFRIETGNLDYGYTF

D: .
size: .
J: TRBJ1-1
V: TRBV29-1
DNA: TGCAGCGTTGAATCTAGTATGAACACTGAAGCTTTCTTT
CDR3: CSVESSMNTEAFF

D: .
size: .
J: TRBJ2-3
V: TRBV6-6
DNA: TGTGCCAGCAGTTTAACCGGGGTGGCGGATACGCAGTATTTT
CDR3: CASSLTGVADTQYF

D: TRBD2
size: .
J: TRBJ2-3
V: TRBV10-3
DNA: TGTGCCATCAGTGTTAGCGGGGCCCCCTTGGATACGCAGTATTTT
CDR3: CAISVSGAPLDTQYF

D: .
size: once
J: TRBJ1-6
V: TRBV15
DNA: TGTGCCACCAGCAAGAGGGTCTCTGGGATGGGTAATTCACCCCTCCACTTT
CDR3: CATSKRVSGMGNSPLHF

D: .
size: .
J: TRBJ1-5
V: TRBV6-6
DNA: TGCGCCAGCGGGCTGGGTCAGCCCCAGCATTTT
CDR3: CASGLGQPQHF